Below, 7 T cell receptor beta chains from the same sample are listed, as sequenced in a study of T-cell memory formation after mild COVID-19. TCRdb fed the 5' RACE reads into MiXCR, producing one record per CDR3 protein. The profile covers 300,000 to 350,000 distinct CDR3 sequences, with roughly 13% appearing a single time and about 24% taken by the ten largest. The sample taken for sequencing was PBMCs or a T cell subset sorted from them (not recorded which). The receptors come from a man aged 18-30 years who had mild COVID-19 (a few samples of this study predate the infection). Cell type and time point are not known.

V is TRBV10-3 and J is TRBJ2-7; 10 bases map to TRBD1. The germline gives CDR1 ENHRY, CDR2 SYGVKD. The junction had 4 bases not matched to a gene; V was cut back by 4 bases and J by 1 base. The length of the CDR3 is 15 residues. The chain's CDR3 is CAISAGTGASYEQYF. The CDR3, as DNA: TGTGCCATCAGTGCCGGGACAGGGGCATCCTACGAGCAGTACTTC.

This clonotype was found a few times. The V and J genes are TRBV4-3 and TRBJ2-7, with 10 bases lining up with TRBD1. CDR3 length equals 15 residues. Germline CDR1 reads LGHNA; CDR2 reads YSLEER. Trimming took 5 bases from V and 5 from J; bases not matched to a gene: 9. The chain's CDR3 is CASSEPGQGSHEQYF. CDR3 sequence (DNA): TGCGCCAGCAGCGAACCGGGACAGGGGTCTCACGAGCAGTACTTC.

In this sample, this clonotype turned up a few times. The rearrangement uses TRBV5-1 and TRBJ2-3; 10 nucleotides line up with TRBD2. CDR1 is SGHRS, CDR2 YFSETQ, per germline. After removal of 1 base from V and 8 bases from J, the junction contained 19 bases not matched to a gene. The CDR3 runs 19 residues. The CDR3 DNA reads TGCGCCAGCAGCTTGAGGCTAGCGGGGGCATTGCCCCGGATGGGTACGCAGTATTTT. As protein: CASSLRLAGALPRMGTQYF.

This clonotype was counted between two and nine times. The V and J genes are TRBV6-2 or TRBV6-3 and TRBJ1-1; D ambiguous. Germline CDR1 is MNHEY and CDR2 is SVGEGT. V gave up 4 bases and J gave up 6 bases, with 9 bases separating them. The CDR3 length is 12 residues. CDR3 in DNA: TGTGCCAGCAGTTCTCGGCACCCTGAAGCTTTCTTT. Translation gives CASSSRHPEAFF.

V gene TRBV6-5 combines with J gene TRBJ2-6; D is ambiguous. Trimming cost V 5 bases and J 0 bases, with 11 bases left between them. This CDR3 is 16 amino acids long. Per germline, CDR1 MNHEY and CDR2 SVGAGI. The CDR3 sequence is CASSRRKSSGANVLTF. For the CDR3, the DNA is TGTGCCAGCAGTCGACGGAAGAGCTCTGGGGCCAACGTCCTGACTTTC.

This chain connects TRBV2 to TRBJ2-5; D uncertain. Trimming left V 8 bases short and J 7 bases short, with 23 bases between. CDR1 and CDR2 (germline): SNHLY, FYNNEI. This CDR3 spans 15 amino acids. Here the CDR3 reads CASPPTTVTPGTQYF. The CDR3 DNA is TGTGCCAGCCCCCCGACAACGGTGACCCCTGGGACCCAGTACTTC.

The chain employs TRBV7-2 and TRBJ1-1; D call uncertain. The germline V gene encodes CDR1 SGHTA and CDR2 FQGNSA. The CDR3 is 12 amino acids. The V and J ends lost 5 bases and 11 bases respectively, with 15 bases between them. In DNA form, the CDR3 reads TGTGCCAGCAGCGTAGACGGCGTTGGGGCTTTCTTT. Translation: CASSVDGVGAFF.